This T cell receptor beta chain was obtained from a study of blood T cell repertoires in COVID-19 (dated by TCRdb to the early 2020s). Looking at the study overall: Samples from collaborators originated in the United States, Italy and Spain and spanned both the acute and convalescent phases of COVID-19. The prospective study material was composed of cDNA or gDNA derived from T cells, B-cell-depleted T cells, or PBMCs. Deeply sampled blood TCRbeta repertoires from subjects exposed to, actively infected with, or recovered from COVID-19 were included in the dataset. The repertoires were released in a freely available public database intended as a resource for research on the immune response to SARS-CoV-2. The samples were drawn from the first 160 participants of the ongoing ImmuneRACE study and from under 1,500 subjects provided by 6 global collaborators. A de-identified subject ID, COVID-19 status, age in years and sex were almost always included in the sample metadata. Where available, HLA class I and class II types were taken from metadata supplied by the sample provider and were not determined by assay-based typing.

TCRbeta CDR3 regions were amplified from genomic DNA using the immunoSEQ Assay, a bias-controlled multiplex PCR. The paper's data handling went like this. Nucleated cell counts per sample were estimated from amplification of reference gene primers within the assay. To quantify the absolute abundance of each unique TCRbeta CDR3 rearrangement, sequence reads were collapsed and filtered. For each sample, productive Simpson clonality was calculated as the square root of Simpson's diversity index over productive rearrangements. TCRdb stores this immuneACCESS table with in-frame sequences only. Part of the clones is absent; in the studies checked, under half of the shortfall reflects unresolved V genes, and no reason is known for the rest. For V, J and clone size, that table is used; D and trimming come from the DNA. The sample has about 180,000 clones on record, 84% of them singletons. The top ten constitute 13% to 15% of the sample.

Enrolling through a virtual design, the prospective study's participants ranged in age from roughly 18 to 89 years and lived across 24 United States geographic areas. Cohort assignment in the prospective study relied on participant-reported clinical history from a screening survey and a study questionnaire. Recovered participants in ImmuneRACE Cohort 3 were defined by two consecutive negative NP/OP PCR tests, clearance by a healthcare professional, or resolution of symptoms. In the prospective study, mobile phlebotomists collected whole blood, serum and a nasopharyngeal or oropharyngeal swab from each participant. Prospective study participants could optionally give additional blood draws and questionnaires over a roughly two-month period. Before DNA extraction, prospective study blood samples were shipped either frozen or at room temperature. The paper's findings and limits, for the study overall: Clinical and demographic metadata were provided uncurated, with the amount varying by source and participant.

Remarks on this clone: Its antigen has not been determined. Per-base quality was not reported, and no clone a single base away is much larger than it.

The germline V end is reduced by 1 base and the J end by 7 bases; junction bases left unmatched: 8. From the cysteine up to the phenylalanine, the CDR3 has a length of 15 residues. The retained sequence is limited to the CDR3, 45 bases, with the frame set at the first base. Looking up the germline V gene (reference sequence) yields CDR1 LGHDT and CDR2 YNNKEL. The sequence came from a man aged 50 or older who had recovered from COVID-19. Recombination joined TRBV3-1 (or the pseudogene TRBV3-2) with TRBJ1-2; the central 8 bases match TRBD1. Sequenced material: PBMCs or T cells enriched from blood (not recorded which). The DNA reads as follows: TGTGCCAGCAGCCAAGGCAGGGGGCCTTGGGTTGGCTACACCTTC. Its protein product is CASSQGRGPWVGYTF.